This T cell receptor beta chain was retrieved from a study of regulatory dendritic cells for organ transplantation. Germline V CDR1 and CDR2: MRHNA, SNTAGT. V was pared by 2 bases and J by 5 bases, with 15 bases between. The CDR3 loop spans 15 amino acids. Sequencing was performed with immunoSEQ multiplex PCR; in TCRdb, only in-frame clones are kept and a portion is missing. This table holds roughly 35,000 clones, around nine tenths found once. V gene TRBV6-4 combines with J gene TRBJ1-1; D is ambiguous. Sequencing input: naive CD4+ T cells from blood. Subset noted: CD45RA+ naive T cells. The clonotype comes from a human donor in good health. DNA for the CDR3: TGTGCCAGCAGTGACCATGATCTTGGTGGTACTGAAGCTTTCTTT. Protein sequence: CASSDHDLGGTEAFF.